This T cell receptor beta chain was identified during a study of T cells expressing NK-cell markers. Germline lookup yields CDR1 SGHTA and CDR2 FQGNSA. The CDR3 extends over 17 amino acids. Study-wide points: Dominant NKG2C+ clonotypes accounted for 1.0-7.0% of CD8+ T cells in over 5 donors.

TCRdb reworked the 5' RACE reads into one entry per CDR3 protein, no DNA. The record lists 350,000 to 450,000 distinct CDR3 sequences, of which the ten most abundant hold roughly 5.2%. Note on this clonotype: Antigen specificity is unknown.

The TCR originated in a man aged 18 to 69 in good health. Source material: blood T cells: a sorted CD56 or NKG2C T cell subset, CD4+ or CD8+ T cells, or bulk PBMC T cells (not recorded which). The chain carries TRBV7-2 and TRBJ2-7; the D call of TRBD2 rests on TCRdb alone, since no DNA is present to check it. CDR3 loop: CASSLRGTSGGDYGQYF.